Presented here are 27 T cell receptor beta chains from one specimen sequenced in a study of control samples from healthy donors and cancer patients. Data came from immunoSEQ multiplex PCR; TCRdb stores just in-frame clones and leaves some out. The table lists approximately 76,000 clones, approximately 80% of them singletons. The specimen sequenced was PBMCs. The receptors come from a man in his 60s with head and neck cancer.

The chain links TRBV27 to TRBJ2-7, with 9 positions matching TRBD1. This CDR3 spans 15 amino acids. Germline values: CDR1 MNHEY, CDR2 SMNVEV (reference sequence). Unmatched junction bases numbered 11, after V lost 5 bases and J lost 6 bases. The CDR3 nucleotides read TGTGCCAGCAGTCCCACGGACAGGGGTGTGGGCGAGCAGTACTTC. It translates to CASSPTDRGVGEQYF.

This chain links TRBV6-2 or TRBV6-3 with TRBJ2-4; D unclear. From germline, CDR1 is MNHEY and CDR2 SVGEGT. V dropped 2 bases and J dropped 0 bases, with 8 bases sitting between them. The CDR3 contains 15 residues. In DNA, the CDR3 is TGTGCCAGCAGTTACGACGGTCTAGCCAAAAACATTCAGTACTTC. Amino acid sequence: CASSYDGLAKNIQYF.

The rearrangement joins TRBV11-3 to TRBJ2-1; 14 bases fit TRBD2. There are 16 residues in the CDR3. Unmatched junction bases numbered 9, after V lost 5 bases and J lost 9 bases. CDR1 and CDR2 (germline): SGHNT, YENEEA. The DNA for the CDR3 is TGTGCCAGCAGCCCTCGGACTAGCGGGAGGACCTCTGAGCAGTTCTTC. Its protein product is CASSPRTSGRTSEQFF.

This chain uses TRBV2 with TRBJ2-5, with 8 bases lining up with TRBD1. CDR1 and CDR2 (germline): SNHLY, FYNNEI. Trimming cost V 7 bases and J 5 bases; bases outside gene matches: 12. CDR3 length: 15 residues. This CDR3 is CASTVDRVGPETQYF. The CDR3 bases are TGTGCCAGCACCGTGGACAGGGTAGGCCCCGAGACCCAGTACTTC.

The V and J genes are TRBV6-5 and TRBJ2-7; no clear D gene. Per germline, CDR1 MNHEY and CDR2 SVGAGI. Trimming cost V 0 bases and J 0 bases, with 9 bases left between them. This CDR3 region has 15 residues. CDR3: CASSYSLQSSYEQYF. CDR3 coding DNA: TGTGCCAGCAGTTACTCGCTGCAGTCCTCCTACGAGCAGTACTTC.

The rearrangement uses TRBV6-4 and TRBJ2-1; either TRBD1 or TRBD2 may fit D (5 bases each). V shed 4 bases and J shed 9 bases, with 13 bases lying between them. The CDR3 loop spans 13 amino acids. From germline, CDR1 is MRHNA and CDR2 SNTAGT. CDR3 nucleotide sequence: TGTGCCAGCAGTGCGGGACCAGAAGGTGAGCAGTTCTTC. Encoded protein: CASSAGPEGEQFF.

This clone was seen a handful of times. CDR3: CASSFPWGGKYGYTF. The CDR3 DNA is TGTGCCAGCAGCTTCCCATGGGGGGGAAAGTATGGCTACACCTTC. This sequence joins TRBV7-2 and TRBJ1-2, with D maybe TRBD1 (5 bases). V lost 3 bases, J lost 5 bases, and 16 bases lay in between. Germline loops: CDR1 SGHTA, CDR2 FQGNSA. This CDR3 contains 15 residues.

The chain couples TRBV6-6 to TRBJ1-3; TRBD1 matches at 10 bases. V was clipped by 5 bases and J by 0 bases; unmatched bases: 7. The V gene's germline CDR1 is MNHNY and CDR2 SVGAGI (reference sequence). The CDR3 extends over 17 amino acids. In DNA form, the CDR3 reads TGTGCCAGCAGTCAGTGGACAGGGGGGAGCTCTGGAAACACCATATATTTT. Translated, it gives CASSQWTGGSSGNTIYF.

This chain links TRBV4-2 with TRBJ2-5, with TRBD2 matching over 13 bases. Germline CDR1 reads LGHNA; CDR2 reads YNFKEQ. The CDR3 has 16 residues. The V gene end was trimmed by 2 bases and the J gene end by 5 bases; junction bases not matched to a gene: 5. In DNA form, the CDR3 reads TGTGCCAGCAGCCAACCGGGACTAGCGGGAATGGAGACCCAGTACTTC. Amino acids: CASSQPGLAGMETQYF.

CDR3 sequence: CAWSVMRESKGEQFF. CDR3 sequence (DNA): TGTGCCTGGAGTGTAATGCGGGAGTCAAAGGGGGAGCAGTTCTTC. This chain uses TRBV30 with TRBJ2-1; 7 bases line up with TRBD2. Germline V CDR1 and CDR2: GTSNPN, SVGIG (reference sequence). The CDR3 is made up of 15 amino acids. Losses at the gene ends were 0 bases for V and 10 bases for J; bases not matched to a gene: 12.

The chain is built from TRBV7-9 and TRBJ2-7; D may be TRBD2 (6 bases). This CDR3 spans 14 amino acids. Trimming shortened V by 4 bases and J by 5 bases, and 15 bases separated the two germline ends. Germline V CDR1 and CDR2: SEHNR, FQNEAQ (reference sequence). In DNA form, the CDR3 reads TGTGCCAGCAGCTCGTCCGGGAGTTCACACGAGCAGTACTTC. Translated: CASSSSGSSHEQYF.

This clone was found a few times. The V call is TRBV5-1, the J call TRBJ2-1; 7 bases fit TRBD2. Germline-derived CDR1 and CDR2 are SGHRS and YFSETQ. The V and J ends lost 4 bases and 6 bases, in that order; junction bases with no gene match: 7. CDR3 length: 14 residues. The CDR3 loop reads CASSPGLESNEQFF. The CDR3 nucleotides are TGCGCCAGCAGCCCCGGACTAGAAAGCAATGAGCAGTTCTTC.

V gene TRBV14 combines with J gene TRBJ2-1, with 11 nucleotides matching TRBD2. V lost 4 bases to trimming and J lost 6 bases; unmatched junction nucleotides: 8. Germline V gives CDR1 SGHDN, CDR2 FVKESK. The length of the CDR3 is 16 residues. DNA of the CDR3: TGTGCCAGCAGCCGCACCCGACTAGCGGGGAGCAATGAGCAGTTCTTC. Translation: CASSRTRLAGSNEQFF. The full variable domain, rest sourced from reference TRBV14 and TRBJ2-1, is EAGVTQFPSHSVIEKGQTVTLRCDPISGHDNLYWYRRVMGKEIKFLLHFVKESKQDESGMPNNRFLAERTGGTYSTLKVQPAELEDSGVYFCASSRTRLAGSNEQFFGPGTRLTVL.

The chain couples TRBV6-1 to TRBJ1-6, with D uncertain. This CDR3 spans 17 amino acids. From germline, CDR1 is MNHNS and CDR2 SASEGT. The V end was cut by 2 bases, the J end by 2 bases, with 13 bases between. The CDR3 spells CASSEYWAATYNSPLHF. CDR3 bases: TGTGCCAGCAGTGAATACTGGGCAGCAACCTATAATTCACCCCTCCACTTT.

The CDR3 coding sequence is TGTGCCAGCAGCTTACAGTCGGACCTCTCCTACGAGCAGTACTTC. Its translation is CASSLQSDLSYEQYF. This rearrangement joins TRBV7-2 to TRBJ2-7; D not certain. Trimming removed 2 bases from V and 0 bases from J, with 11 bases in between. Germline loops: CDR1 SGHTA, CDR2 FQGNSA. This CDR3 has 15 residues.

V is TRBV27 and J is TRBJ2-7, with a possible D match to TRBD2 (6 bases). The V and J ends lost 6 bases and 3 bases respectively, with 18 bases between them. The CDR3 has 15 amino acids. Germline V lookup: CDR1 MNHEY, CDR2 SMNVEV (reference sequence). In nucleotides, the CDR3 is TGTGCCAGCAGCTCGCCGTGGCAGGGAGGCTACGAGCAGTACTTC. Translating gives CASSSPWQGGYEQYF.

Notes on this clone: One end of the junction varies from germline; a read error may be responsible. The chain's CDR3 is CASTPTSGGFNEQFF. Here the CDR3 DNA reads TGTGCCAGCACACCCACTAGCGGGGGGTTCAATGAGCAGTTCTTC. The rearrangement uses TRBV18 and TRBJ2-1; 12 positions match TRBD2. The CDR3 spans 15 residues. Germline values: CDR1 KGHSH, CDR2 LQKENI. Full variable domain (outside the CDR3, taken from reference TRBV18 and TRBJ2-1): NAGVMQNPRHLVRRRGQEARLRCSPMKGHSHVYWYRQLPEEGLKFMVYLQKENIIDESGMPKERFSAEFPKEGPSILRIQQVVRGDSAAYFCASTPTSGGFNEQFFGPGTRLTVL.

This clone was detected only once. The chain carries TRBV7-9 and TRBJ1-4; D gene unclear. Per the germline V gene, CDR1 is SEHNR and CDR2 is FQNEAQ (reference sequence). V lost 3 bases and J 7 bases, leaving 9 bases between the germline ends. The CDR3 spans 13 residues. CDR3 DNA sequence: TGTGCCAGCAGCTTCGGGTGGTTTGAAAAACTGTTTTTT. Translated, it gives CASSFGWFEKLFF.

At least ten counts were recorded for this clone. This chain joins TRBV19 and TRBJ2-2; the match to TRBD2 covers 10 bases. CDR3 length: 14 amino acids. CDR1 LNHDA and CDR2 SQIVND come from the germline V gene (reference sequence). The V gene end was trimmed by 10 bases and the J gene end by 2 bases; junction bases not matched to a gene: 4. The CDR3 sequence: CATVAGGNTGELFF. CDR3 sequence (DNA): TGTGCCACCGTAGCGGGAGGCAACACCGGGGAGCTGTTTTTT.

The V call is TRBV28, the J call TRBJ1-2; a weak D match, TRBD1 (6 bases). The CDR3 has 15 residues. Trimming took off 4 bases at V and 7 bases at J, with 19 bases between the two ends. From germline, CDR1 is MDHEN and CDR2 SYDVKM. For the CDR3, the DNA is TGTGCCAGCAGTTCGCACCGGCCGGGGGGGGCTGGCTACACCTTC. Translated, it gives CASSSHRPGGAGYTF.

The rearrangement links TRBV7-2 to TRBJ1-5, with D possibly matching TRBD1 (6 bases). Trimming left V 5 bases short and J 5 bases short, with 13 bases between. The CDR3 extends over 14 amino acids. Germline CDR1 is SGHTA and CDR2 is FQGNSA. CDR3 in DNA: TGTGCCAGCAGCGCCCGCGGGGGCCATCAGCCCCAGCATTTT. This codes for CASSARGGHQPQHF. The whole variable domain, filled in from reference TRBV7-2 and TRBJ1-5, reads GAGVSQSPSNKVTEKGKDVELRCDPISGHTALYWYRQSLGQGLEFLIYFQGNSAPDKSGLPSDRFSAERTGGSVSTLTIQRTQQEDSAVYLCASSARGGHQPQHFGDGTRLSIL.

In DNA form, the CDR3 reads TGCGCCAGCAGCCCGGGGGGGGGCGAGGATGAAAAACTGTTTTTT. Protein: CASSPGGGEDEKLFF. The rearrangement links TRBV5-1 to TRBJ1-4; weak D call: TRBD1 (6 bases). The germline gives CDR1 SGHRS, CDR2 YFSETQ. The CDR3 totals 15 residues. V was cut by 4 bases and J by 6 bases, with 16 bases left in between.

This chain uses TRBV11-2 with TRBJ2-7; 9 bases match TRBD2. This CDR3 has 15 residues. Trimming cost V 6 bases and J 2 bases; bases outside gene matches: 8. From germline, CDR1 is SGHAT and CDR2 FQNNGV. The CDR3, as DNA: TGTGCCAGCAGTTTCTTAGCGGGAGTCGCCTACGAGCAGTACTTC. Its protein is CASSFLAGVAYEQYF.

CDR3 sequence reads: CASSLRGVNTEAFF. The CDR3 DNA is TGTGCCAGCAGTTTAAGAGGAGTGAACACTGAAGCTTTCTTT. The chain recombines TRBV28 with TRBJ1-1; D is ambiguous. The V and J ends lost 2 bases and 0 bases respectively, with 7 bases between them. This CDR3 is 14 amino acids long. Germline CDR1 and CDR2: MDHEN and SYDVKM.

The J gene is TRBJ2-2, the V gene TRBV6-5, with a weak D call TRBD1 (6 bases). The germline V gene has CDR1 MNHEY and CDR2 SVGAGI. The CDR3 covers 14 residues. V lost 5 bases and J 5 bases, leaving 12 bases between the germline ends. The CDR3 is CASSRQVGTGELFF. The CDR3 DNA sequence: TGTGCCAGCAGTCGACAGGTGGGAACCGGGGAGCTGTTTTTT.

This chain connects TRBV10-2 to TRBJ2-5; a possible D gene is TRBD1 (6 bases). The germline V gene encodes CDR1 WSHSY and CDR2 SAAADI. CDR3 length: 13 residues. The V and J ends lost 9 bases and 5 bases respectively, with 16 bases between them. The CDR3 region is CASHVGGEETQYF. The CDR3 bases are TGCGCCAGTCACGTAGGGGGAGAGGAGACCCAGTACTTC.

This clone was detected only a few times. J is TRBJ1-6 and V is TRBV2, with a possible D match to TRBD1 (6 bases). The CDR3 contains 15 residues. Between the trimmed V and J ends, which lost 8 bases and 8 bases, there was a span of 19 bases. Germline-derived CDR1 and CDR2 are SNHLY and FYNNEI. Written as DNA, the CDR3 is TGTGCCAGCCGGAGGGCGGACAGAACACATTCACCCCTCCACTTT. As protein: CASRRADRTHSPLHF.